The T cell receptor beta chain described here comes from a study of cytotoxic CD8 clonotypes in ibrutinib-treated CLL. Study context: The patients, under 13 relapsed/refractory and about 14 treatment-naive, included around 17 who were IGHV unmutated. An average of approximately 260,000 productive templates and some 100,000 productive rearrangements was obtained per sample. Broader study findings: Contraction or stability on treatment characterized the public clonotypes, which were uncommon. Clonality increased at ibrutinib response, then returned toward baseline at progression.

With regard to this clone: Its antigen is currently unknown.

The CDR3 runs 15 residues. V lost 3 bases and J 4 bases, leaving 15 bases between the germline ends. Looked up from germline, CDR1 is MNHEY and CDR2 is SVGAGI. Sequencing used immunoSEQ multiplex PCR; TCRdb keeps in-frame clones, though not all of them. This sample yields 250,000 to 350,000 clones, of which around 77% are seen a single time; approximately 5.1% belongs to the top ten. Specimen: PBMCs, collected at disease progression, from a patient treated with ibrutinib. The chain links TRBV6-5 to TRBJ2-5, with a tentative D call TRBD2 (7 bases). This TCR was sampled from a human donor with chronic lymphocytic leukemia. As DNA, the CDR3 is TGTGCCAGCAGTTATCTGGGGGCTAGCGGAGAGACCCAGTACTTC. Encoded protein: CASSYLGASGETQYF.